These T cell receptor beta chains were read from a single sample in a study of human T cells and chemical hapten exposure. TCRdb re-derived calls from the RACE reads in MiXCR, one entry per CDR3 protein. The sample includes roughly 250,000 distinct CDR3 sequences, roughly 8.9% seen only once; the top ten take 2% to 3%. This specimen was whole blood, taken in connection with sensitization to the hapten diphenylcyclopropenone (DPC). These TCRs come from a woman aged 40 to 55 with alopecia areata. Some clones in this sample may be carry-over from other donors' samples. The CDR3 runs from the conserved cysteine through the conserved F or W. D genes are given only for firm matches. Clone size is shown for a subset of rows, as once, few, many or a class of expanded clone.

CDR3nt: TGTGCCAGCAGTTTCGGGGTAATCTATGGCTACACCTTC
CDR3aa: CASSFGVIYGYTF
d_gene: .
abundance: many
v_gene: TRBV12-3/TRBV12-4
len: 13
j_gene: TRBJ1-2

CDR3nt: TGTGCCAGCAGGTTAAGGACGAGCAGCTCCTACAATGAGCAGTTCTTC
CDR3aa: CASRLRTSSSYNEQFF
d_gene: .
abundance: few
v_gene: TRBV7-2
len: 16
j_gene: TRBJ2-1

CDR3nt: TGCAGTGCTGGTAGCGGGAGCAAAGATACGCAGTATTTT
CDR3aa: CSAGSGSKDTQYF
d_gene: TRBD2
abundance: .
v_gene: TRBV20-1
len: 13
j_gene: TRBJ2-3

CDR3nt: TGTGCCAGCAGCCAAGGGGGCAGCATGGAGACCCAGTACTTC
CDR3aa: CASSQGGSMETQYF
d_gene: .
abundance: .
v_gene: TRBV3-1
len: 14
j_gene: TRBJ2-5

CDR3nt: TGCAGTGCTTCCACAGGGGGGCGGGAAAAACTGTTTTTT
CDR3aa: CSASTGGREKLFF
d_gene: TRBD1
abundance: .
v_gene: TRBV20-1
len: 13
j_gene: TRBJ1-4

CDR3nt: TGTGCCAGCAGCCCCCGCCCCCGGGGGGGGTGCAGATACGGTCAGCGGTACTTC
CDR3aa: CASSPRPRGGCRYGQRYF
d_gene: .
abundance: few
v_gene: TRBV21-1
len: 18
j_gene: TRBJ2-7

CDR3nt: TGTGCCAGCAGTTTATTTGGTGCGGGCAGCAACACTGAAGCTTTCTTT
CDR3aa: CASSLFGAGSNTEAFF
d_gene: .
abundance: many
v_gene: TRBV27
len: 16
j_gene: TRBJ1-1

CDR3nt: TGCAGTGCGAAGACTAGCGCCGAAGCCAAAAACATTCAGTACTTC
CDR3aa: CSAKTSAEAKNIQYF
d_gene: TRBD2
abundance: many
v_gene: TRBV20-1
len: 15
j_gene: TRBJ2-4

CDR3nt: TGTGCCACCGGAAGCCAGCCCAATGAGCAGTTCTTC
CDR3aa: CATGSQPNEQFF
d_gene: .
abundance: few
v_gene: TRBV24-1
len: 12
j_gene: TRBJ2-1

CDR3nt: TGTGCCATCAGTCCTCGGACAGGGCAAGAGACCCAGTACTTC
CDR3aa: CAISPRTGQETQYF
d_gene: TRBD1
abundance: .
v_gene: TRBV10-3
len: 14
j_gene: TRBJ2-5

CDR3nt: TGTGCCAGCAGCCCCCAAGCGGGAGGGCCGGCAGATACGCAGTATTTT
CDR3aa: CASSPQAGGPADTQYF
d_gene: TRBD2
abundance: few
v_gene: TRBV9
len: 16
j_gene: TRBJ2-3

CDR3nt: TGTGCCAGCAGTGGGGCGACTAGCGGGAGGGATACGCAGTATTTT
CDR3aa: CASSGATSGRDTQYF
d_gene: TRBD2
abundance: many
v_gene: TRBV28
len: 15
j_gene: TRBJ2-3

CDR3nt: TGTGCCAGCAGTCCAGACGGGACAGCCGAAGAGACCCAGTACTTC
CDR3aa: CASSPDGTAEETQYF
d_gene: TRBD1
abundance: few
v_gene: TRBV7-9
len: 15
j_gene: TRBJ2-5

CDR3nt: TGTGCCAGCAGCCCCAACAGGGGGAGAGAGACCCAGTACTTC
CDR3aa: CASSPNRGRETQYF
d_gene: TRBD1
abundance: .
v_gene: TRBV11-2
len: 14
j_gene: TRBJ2-5

CDR3nt: TGCAGTGCCCGGGGACAGACGACTTGGAATTCACCCCTCCACTTT
CDR3aa: CSARGQTTWNSPLHF
d_gene: TRBD1
abundance: .
v_gene: TRBV20-1
len: 15
j_gene: TRBJ1-6

CDR3nt: TGTGCCAGCAGCTTAGGCCGACTAGCCCACCAAGAGACCCAGTACTTC
CDR3aa: CASSLGRLAHQETQYF
d_gene: TRBD2
abundance: many
v_gene: TRBV7-8
len: 16
j_gene: TRBJ2-5

CDR3nt: TGTGCCAGCAGCCGCGGGGGAGCCGGTCAAGAGACCCAGTACTTC
CDR3aa: CASSRGGAGQETQYF
d_gene: TRBD2
abundance: few
v_gene: TRBV11-2
len: 15
j_gene: TRBJ2-5

CDR3nt: TGCGCCAGCAGCTTGGAAGGGTTACCCACAGATACGCAGTATTTT
CDR3aa: CASSLEGLPTDTQYF
d_gene: .
abundance: .
v_gene: TRBV5-1
len: 15
j_gene: TRBJ2-3

CDR3nt: TGTGCCAGCAGTTTACAGGGAATCGCCAAAAACATTCAGTACTTC
CDR3aa: CASSLQGIAKNIQYF
d_gene: .
abundance: few
v_gene: TRBV27
len: 15
j_gene: TRBJ2-4

CDR3nt: TGTGCCAGCAGCACAGGTTACAATCAGCCCCAGCATTTT
CDR3aa: CASSTGYNQPQHF
d_gene: .
abundance: .
v_gene: TRBV6-1
len: 13
j_gene: TRBJ1-5

CDR3nt: TGTGCCAGCAGCTTAGGCGGGACGGGGACTACCAAGCCCCTAGAGCAGTACTTC
CDR3aa: CASSLGGTGTTKPLEQYF
d_gene: TRBD2
abundance: .
v_gene: TRBV7-8
len: 18
j_gene: TRBJ2-7

CDR3nt: TGTGCCACCAGTGACCAGACAGGGGCTAATCAGCCCCAGCATTTT
CDR3aa: CATSDQTGANQPQHF
d_gene: TRBD1
abundance: .
v_gene: TRBV24-1
len: 15
j_gene: TRBJ1-5

CDR3nt: TGCGCCAGCAGCCAAGATCTGGCCCGTACGCAGTATTTT
CDR3aa: CASSQDLARTQYF
d_gene: .
abundance: .
v_gene: TRBV4-3
len: 13
j_gene: TRBJ2-3

CDR3nt: TGTGCCAGCAGACGCGGACAGTCAGAAGCTTTCTTT
CDR3aa: CASRRGQSEAFF
d_gene: .
abundance: .
v_gene: TRBV3-1
len: 12
j_gene: TRBJ1-1

CDR3nt: TGTGCCAGCAGTTCGCGCGGGGGGGTGGATGAAAAACTGTTTTTT
CDR3aa: CASSSRGGVDEKLFF
d_gene: .
abundance: .
v_gene: TRBV28
len: 15
j_gene: TRBJ1-4

CDR3nt: TGTGCCAGCAGCGGACTAGGAGAGACCCAGTACTTC
CDR3aa: CASSGLGETQYF
d_gene: TRBD2
abundance: many
v_gene: TRBV7-2
len: 12
j_gene: TRBJ2-5

CDR3nt: TGTGCCAGCAGCTCACCCGCCGGGACTAGCGGGAGGTCGTACGAGCAGTACTTC
CDR3aa: CASSSPAGTSGRSYEQYF
d_gene: TRBD2
abundance: few
v_gene: TRBV6-5
len: 18
j_gene: TRBJ2-7

CDR3nt: TGCGCCAGCAGCCCTGGCCACAGGGGGCTCGCGAACACCGGGGAGCTGTTTTTT
CDR3aa: CASSPGHRGLANTGELFF
d_gene: TRBD1
abundance: .
v_gene: TRBV5-1
len: 18
j_gene: TRBJ2-2

CDR3nt: TGTGCCAGCAGCTTAGGGTCTACTAGCGGTTCGGTCGAGCAGTACTTC
CDR3aa: CASSLGSTSGSVEQYF
d_gene: TRBD2
abundance: few
v_gene: TRBV7-9
len: 16
j_gene: TRBJ2-7